One TCR beta chain is described in this entry. It lacks a known antigen. Base-call qualities are not available, and no considerably larger clone is one nucleotide away. The method behind the library was the immunoSEQ multiplex PCR assay. Turning to the authors' computational methods: A statistical classification framework was built to diagnose cytomegalovirus status from the catalog of TCR beta chain sequences. This immuneACCESS table, as held by TCRdb, lists in-frame sequences with V and J called but not all clones. Of the missing ones, under half trace to an unresolved V gene in checked studies; the others have no known cause. V and J calls and clone size follow that table, whereas D and trimming were derived from the DNA. The sample yields almost 65,000 clones; 85% to 90% were counted once. Around 1.5% of the sample belongs to the ten largest clones. The donors belonged to the validation cohort of roughly 120 subjects, which was separate from the approximately 700-subject first cohort.

For CDR1 and CDR2, the germline V gene lists SGHVS and FQNEAQ. Trimming leaves V shorter by 3 bases and J shorter by 2 bases, with the junction holding 11 bases beyond the gene matches. The CDR3 holds 18 amino acids from the cysteine to the phenylalanine. The kept DNA is CDR3 alone, 54 bases in frame from the first base. This specimen belongs to a study of cytomegalovirus exposure and HLA in healthy donors (dated by TCRdb to about 2017). In the study overall: The roughly 670 repertoires of the first cohort and the roughly 120 validation repertoires were produced on the same platform, according to a later analysis. To predict cytomegalovirus infection status, the study combined high-throughput TCR immunosequencing, statistical association of individual TCRs with disease status, and machine learning. In addition to the first cohort of 666 subjects, a separate validation cohort of 120 different subjects was used. The aim of the study was to test whether cataloging public T cell receptors could identify signatures of past pathogen exposure. On the study overall, not on this receptor specifically: A later analysis lacked HLA typing for the validation cohort, so it scored co-occurrence in that cohort across all 120 repertoires. A total of 150 to 200 TCR beta chains were listed by the study as associated with cytomegalovirus. Most TCR sequences were seen in very few donors, while some public TCRs were found in many individuals. A few of the identified cytomegalovirus-associated TCR beta chains were confirmed in vitro to be specific for cytomegalovirus antigens. In a later analysis, TCRs clustered in the first cohort were found to also tend to co-occur in the 110 or so validation repertoires, with approximately 93% of cluster scores above 0. It was suggested by the authors that the approach could potentially be generalized to other disease states and immunological phenotypes. In both the original and validation cohorts, the classifier was reported to diagnose cytomegalovirus status with high specificity and sensitivity.

The material sequenced was PBMCs. The chain is assembled from TRBV7-8 and TRBJ2-1; 9 bases in the junction line up with TRBD2. This receptor was taken from a woman younger than 35 in good health and CMV-seronegative. The CDR3 is CASSFYVGGGVAYNEQFF. The nucleotide sequence reads as follows: TGTGCCAGCAGCTTTTATGTCGGCGGGGGGGTCGCCTACAATGAGCAGTTCTTC.